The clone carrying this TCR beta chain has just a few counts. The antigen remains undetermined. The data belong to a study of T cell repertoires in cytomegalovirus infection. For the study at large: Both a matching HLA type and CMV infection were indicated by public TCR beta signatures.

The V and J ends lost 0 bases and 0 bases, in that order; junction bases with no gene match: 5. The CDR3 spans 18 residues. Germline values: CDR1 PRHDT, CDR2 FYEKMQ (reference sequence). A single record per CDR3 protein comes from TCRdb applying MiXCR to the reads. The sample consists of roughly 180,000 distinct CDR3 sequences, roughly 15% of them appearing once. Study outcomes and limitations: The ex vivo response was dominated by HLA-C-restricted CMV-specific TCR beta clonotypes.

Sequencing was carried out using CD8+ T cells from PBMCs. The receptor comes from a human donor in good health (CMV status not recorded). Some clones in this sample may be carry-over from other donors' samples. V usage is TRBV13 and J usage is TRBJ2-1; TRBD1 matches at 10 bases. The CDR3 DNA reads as TGTGCCAGCAGCTTAGGCCTACGACAGGGGGCCTCCTACAATGAGCAGTTCTTC. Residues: CASSLGLRQGASYNEQFF.